The 21 T cell receptor beta chains below all came from one sample that was sequenced in a study of T cells in localized non-small cell lung cancer. Generated by immunoSEQ multiplex PCR, the TCRdb table keeps only in-frame clones and is missing some. The sample contains around 24,000 clones, about 90% of which appear only once. The sample in question was peripheral blood, obtained before any cancer treatment. Source of these receptors: a male donor at least 60 years old with stage I squamous cell lung carcinoma.

The gene calls are TRBV5-1 and TRBJ2-3, with D unclear. This CDR3 is 12 amino acids long. Germline CDR1 is SGHRS and CDR2 is YFSETQ. Between the trimmed V and J ends, which lost 5 bases and 7 bases, there was a span of 11 bases. CDR3 amino acids: CASSRSPNTQYF. The CDR3 DNA follows: TGCGCCAGCAGTCGTTCACCCAATACGCAGTATTTT.

V gene TRBV9 combines with J gene TRBJ2-5, with D perhaps matching TRBD1 or TRBD2 (5 bases each). The CDR3 is made up of 15 amino acids. Germline V lookup: CDR1 SGDLS, CDR2 YYNGEE. Trimming removed 0 bases at V and 2 bases at J, with 11 bases between. The CDR3 region has the DNA TGTGCCAGCAGCGTAGGAGGGGCCTGGCAAGAGACCCAGTACTTC. Translation gives CASSVGGAWQETQYF.

The V call is TRBV6-1, the J call TRBJ2-2; D may be TRBD2 (6 bases). Trimming cost V 7 bases and J 4 bases, with 16 bases left between them. The germline CDR1 and CDR2 sequences are MNHNS and SASEGT. This CDR3 comprises 15 residues. Written as DNA, the CDR3 is TGTGCCAGCATTTGGGACTCCGGTGGCACCGGGGAGCTGTTTTTT. It encodes CASIWDSGGTGELFF.

J is TRBJ2-5 and V is TRBV6-6; maybe TRBD2 (5 bases). This CDR3 has 11 amino acids. With 0 bases removed from V and 9 bases from J, the gap between germline ends came to 5 bases. Germline V gives CDR1 MNHNY, CDR2 SVGAGI (reference sequence). CDR3 in amino acids: CASSYSRAQYF. In DNA, the CDR3 is TGTGCCAGCAGTTACTCGAGGGCCCAGTACTTC.

The chain employs TRBV5-4 and TRBJ2-5; D might be TRBD1 (5 bases). V lost 1 base to trimming and J lost 2 bases, with 12 bases between them. Germline-derived CDR1 and CDR2 are SGHNT and YYREEE (reference sequence). This CDR3 contains 15 residues. The CDR3 region has the DNA TGTGCCAGCAGCTTGATGCAGGGTCGACAAGAGACCCAGTACTTC. This gives the protein CASSLMQGRQETQYF.

The chain combines TRBV7-3 with TRBJ1-1; unclear D gene. The CDR3 consists of 14 residues. V was cut by 5 bases and J by 1 base, with 11 bases left in between. CDR1 SGHTA and CDR2 FQGTGA come from the germline V gene. The CDR3 here is CASSLSPGNTEAFF. CDR3 DNA: TGTGCCAGCAGCCTTTCCCCAGGGAACACTGAAGCTTTCTTT. The variable domain in full, completed from reference TRBV7-3 and TRBJ1-1, reads GAGVSQTPSNKVTEKGKYVELRCDPISGHTALYWYRQSLGQGPEFLIYFQGTGAADDSGLPNDRFFAVRPEGSVSTLKIQRTERGDSAVYLCASSLSPGNTEAFFGQGTRLTVV.

Only one count was recorded for this clone. Here the CDR3 reads CASSYLSGELFF. The CDR3 nucleotides are TGTGCCAGCAGCTATCTGTCGGGGGAGCTGTTTTTT. The chain links TRBV7-9 to TRBJ2-2; D unclear. This CDR3 has 12 residues. V lost 4 bases and J 8 bases, leaving 8 bases between the germline ends. The germline gives CDR1 SEHNR, CDR2 FQNEAQ (reference sequence).

The CDR3: CASSPGGGGSSYEQYF. In nucleotides, the CDR3 is TGTGCCAGCTCCCCCGGGGGGGGCGGCAGCTCCTACGAGCAGTACTTC. This sequence joins TRBV18 and TRBJ2-7; TRBD2 agrees at 8 bases. V was clipped by 6 bases and J by 0 bases; unmatched bases: 10. The germline CDR1 and CDR2 sequences are KGHSH and LQKENI. The CDR3 consists of 16 residues.

This clone was observed a handful of times. V is TRBV6-4 and J is TRBJ1-2; maybe TRBD1 (5 bases). Trimming left V 0 bases short and J 8 bases short, with 10 bases between. The CDR3 contains 13 residues. CDR1 is MRHNA and CDR2 is SNTAGT in the germline V gene. The CDR3 reads CASSDSIGEGYTF. The CDR3 bases are TGTGCCAGCAGTGACTCTATAGGGGAGGGCTACACCTTC.

Judged by abundance, this clone is medium-sized. The chain employs TRBV27 and TRBJ1-1; TRBD1 agrees at 9 bases. The CDR3 extends over 13 amino acids. Germline trimming cut 5 bases from V and 5 bases from J; bases unmatched to any gene: 3. Germline CDR1 is MNHEY and CDR2 is SMNVEV (reference sequence). The CDR3 region is CASSVDRGTEAFF. Written as DNA, the CDR3 is TGTGCCAGCAGTGTGGACAGGGGAACTGAAGCTTTCTTT.

The V call is TRBV19, the J call TRBJ2-3, with TRBD2 as a possible D gene (7 bases). CDR3 length: 13 residues. V was cut by 8 bases and J by 2 bases, with 11 bases left in between. Germline CDR1 is LNHDA and CDR2 is SQIVND (reference sequence). In DNA form, the CDR3 reads TGTGCCAGTCGGGGGGCGTACACAGATACGCAGTATTTT. Its protein is CASRGAYTDTQYF.

The chain carries TRBV19 and TRBJ2-1; D might be TRBD1 or TRBD2, each matching 5 bases. The germline CDR1 and CDR2 sequences are LNHDA and SQIVND (reference sequence). This CDR3 has 13 amino acids. V was cut by 6 bases and J by 6 bases, with 12 bases left in between. CDR3: CASRSGRVNEQFF. CDR3 nucleotides: TGTGCCAGTAGATCGGGACGGGTCAATGAGCAGTTCTTC.

The chain combines TRBV19 with TRBJ2-6, with D unresolved. The CDR3 covers 16 residues. CDR1 and CDR2 from the germline V gene are LNHDA and SQIVND (reference sequence). Trimming pared 4 bases from V and 1 base from J, leaving 11 bases between. CDR3 in amino acids: CASSTPRSSGANVLTF. The CDR3 DNA reads TGTGCCAGTAGTACCCCAAGGTCTTCTGGGGCCAACGTCCTGACTTTC.

The chain combines TRBV6-1 with TRBJ2-4; D gene ambiguous. CDR1 is MNHNS, CDR2 SASEGT, per germline. CDR3 length: 13 residues. Between the trimmed V and J ends, which lost 4 bases and 9 bases, there was a span of 13 bases. The CDR3 DNA sequence: TGTGCCAGCAGTGCCGGGCATGCTGGCATTCAGTACTTC. Translated: CASSAGHAGIQYF.

The chain couples TRBV9 to TRBJ1-1, with D perhaps TRBD1 (5 bases). Germline V lookup: CDR1 SGDLS, CDR2 YYNGEE. The CDR3 spans 12 residues. The V end was cut by 4 bases, the J end by 8 bases, with 12 bases between. This chain's CDR3 is CASSTNGQEAFF. CDR3 sequence (DNA): TGTGCCAGCAGCACCAATGGACAAGAAGCTTTCTTT. Complete variable domain (other parts from reference TRBV9 and TRBJ1-1): DSGVTQTPKHLITATGQRVTLRCSPRSGDLSVYWYQQSLDQGLQFLIQYYNGEERAKGNILERFSAQQFPDLHSELNLSSLELGDSALYFCASSTNGQEAFFGQGTRLTVV.

The rearrangement uses TRBV6-5 and TRBJ2-1, with 9 bases lining up with TRBD2. Germline V gene data show CDR1 as MNHEY and CDR2 as SVGAGI. V shed 6 bases and J 2 bases; nucleotides not matched to a gene: 5. The CDR3 spans 15 residues. In nucleotides, the CDR3 is TGTGCCAGCAGCCTTAGCGGGGGAACCTACAATGAGCAGTTCTTC. Translation: CASSLSGGTYNEQFF.

This chain links TRBV5-7 with TRBJ2-7; tentatively, D is TRBD1 (5 bases). TRBV5-7 is flagged as an ORF with uncertain function. This CDR3 comprises 15 residues. With 3 bases removed from V and 3 bases from J, the gap between germline ends came to 16 bases. CDR3 region: CASSSWGDKSYEQYF. CDR3 coding DNA: TGTGCCAGCAGCTCTTGGGGCGATAAAAGCTACGAGCAGTACTTC.

This chain links TRBV7-2 with TRBJ2-2, with D unresolved. The length of the CDR3 is 14 residues. CDR1 is SGHTA and CDR2 is FQGNSA in the germline V gene. The V end was cut by 5 bases, the J end by 1 base, with 8 bases between. CDR3 in amino acids: CASSRTGNTGELFF. The CDR3 nucleotides read TGTGCCAGCAGCCGAACGGGGAACACCGGGGAGCTGTTTTTT.

The V gene is TRBV4-1, the J gene TRBJ1-3; D is ambiguous. The germline CDR1 and CDR2 sequences are MGHRA and YSYEKL. The CDR3 is 17 amino acids. Trimming pared 2 bases from V and 2 bases from J, leaving 16 bases between. The CDR3 region is CASSQTNRAQPGNTIYF. CDR3 coding DNA: TGCGCCAGCAGCCAAACCAACCGGGCCCAACCTGGAAACACCATATATTTT.

The genes are TRBV9 and TRBJ2-3, with a weak D call TRBD1 (5 bases). Germline V gene lookup returns CDR1 SGDLS and CDR2 YYNGEE. V was shortened by 6 bases and J by 4 bases, with 12 bases between the two germline ends. The CDR3 is made up of 13 amino acids. The CDR3 nucleotides are TGTGCCAGCAACCGCAGGGCCGCAGATACGCAGTATTTT. Protein: CASNRRAADTQYF.

The chain employs TRBV5-1 and TRBJ1-5; D unclear. Trimming took 4 bases from V and 2 from J, leaving 10 bases between them. The CDR3 extends over 14 amino acids. Per germline, CDR1 SGHRS and CDR2 YFSETQ. The CDR3 region has the DNA TGCGCCAGCAGCCCAGGACTAGGCAATCAGCCCCAGCATTTT. Translated, it gives CASSPGLGNQPQHF.